This T cell receptor beta chain was captured by sequencing in a study of T cell changes during pregnancy in multiple sclerosis. The germline V gene encodes CDR1 MNHEY and CDR2 SVGAGI. The CDR3 loop spans 13 amino acids. V gave up 6 bases and J gave up 4 bases, with 12 bases separating them. The method was immunoSEQ multiplex PCR; TCRdb's version includes in-frame clones alone and lacks a portion of them. The repertoire has 50,000 to 65,000 clones, about 93% of them found once; the top ten carry about 3%. The source material was CD8+ T cells from peripheral blood mononuclear cells, sampled in the second trimester of pregnancy. The sequence derives from a female donor with multiple sclerosis, enrolled in a pregnancy study. This chain links TRBV6-5 with TRBJ1-2, with D hard to call. The chain's CDR3 is CASRPTETYGYTF. The CDR3 bases are TGTGCCAGCAGGCCAACAGAAACCTATGGCTACACCTTC.